This is a list of T cell receptor beta chains from one sample in a study of shared clonotypes between healthy human individuals. Sequencing used immunoSEQ multiplex PCR; TCRdb keeps in-frame clones, though not all of them. The profile shows under 1,900,000 clones, around 98.5% of them singletons. The specimen was naive CD4+ T cells sorted from blood. These receptors all stem from a man between 25 and 39 years old in good health. The CDR3 runs from the conserved cysteine through the conserved F or W. The D gene is left open where the match is weak. A clone size is listed for some rows: how often the clone was seen (once, few, many), or a class if it is expanded.

DNA	CDR3	size	V	J	D
TGTGCCAGTAGTCCCTCTCCCGGGCCGCGAGGAGCTTTCTTT	CASSPSPGPRGAFF	NA	TRBV19	TRBJ1-1	NA
TGCGCCAGCAGTGTGATAATTCTAAAGGGCGATACGCAGTATTTT	CASSVIILKGDTQYF	NA	TRBV10-2	TRBJ2-3	NA
TGTGCCAGCAGCTTGGGGACTAGGACCTACGAGCAGTACTTC	CASSLGTRTYEQYF	NA	TRBV5-5	TRBJ2-7	TRBD2
TGTGCCAGCAGCCCTGGAGCACTAGCGGGATACGAGCAGTACTTC	CASSPGALAGYEQYF	NA	TRBV14	TRBJ2-7	TRBD2
TGCGCCAGCAGTGGGCTACTAGCGGCGGCGGAAACCAAAAACATTCAGTACTTC	CASSGLLAAAETKNIQYF	NA	TRBV10-2	TRBJ2-4	TRBD2
TGTGCCAGTAACAGGGGCTTGGTCGCGAACACTGAAGCTTTCTTT	CASNRGLVANTEAFF	once	TRBV19	TRBJ1-1	TRBD1
TGTGCCAGCAGCTTAAAAGAAGAGACCCAGTACTTC	CASSLKEETQYF	NA	TRBV5-4	TRBJ2-5	NA
TGCGCCAGCAGTGTCGTCGGACTAGCCTACAACAATGAGCAGTTCTTC	CASSVVGLAYNNEQFF	once	TRBV10-1	TRBJ2-1	TRBD2
TGTGCCTCTGTAAGGAACTACGAGCAGTACTTC	CASVRNYEQYF	NA	TRBV28	TRBJ2-7	NA
TGTGCCAGCTCACCATACGGGGGCGGGGACACTGAAGCTTTCTTT	CASSPYGGGDTEAFF	NA	TRBV18	TRBJ1-1	NA
TGCGCCAGCAGTGAGGGGGGCGACAGGGGAAACTTC	CASSEGGDRGNF	NA	TRBV10-2	TRBJ2-7	TRBD1
TGTGCCAGCAGTTTATGGGACAGATATGGCTACACCTTC	CASSLWDRYGYTF	NA	TRBV28	TRBJ1-2	NA
TGCAGCGTTGAACTCCTTGGCTCGTGGGGTTATGGCTACACCTTC	CSVELLGSWGYGYTF	NA	TRBV29-1	TRBJ1-2	NA
TGCGCCAGCAGCATGGGACCGGGAGGTCAAGAGACCCAGTACTTC	CASSMGPGGQETQYF	NA	TRBV5-1	TRBJ2-5	TRBD2
TGTGCCAGCAGCCGGAGAACAGGGGCGAGCACTGAAGCTTTCTTT	CASSRRTGASTEAFF	NA	TRBV14	TRBJ1-1	TRBD1
TGTGCCAGTAGTTCCCCGCCAGGGGGTGCGTTCTACAATGAGCAGTTCTTC	CASSSPPGGAFYNEQFF	NA	TRBV19	TRBJ2-1	TRBD1
TGTGCCAGCAGCTTTACCACCGGACTAGCGGGAGAAGGAGAGCAGTACTTC	CASSFTTGLAGEGEQYF	once	TRBV7-6	TRBJ2-7	TRBD2
TGTGCCACCAGCAGAGGGGGTGGTAGCAATCAGCCCCAGCATTTT	CATSRGGGSNQPQHF	NA	TRBV15	TRBJ1-5	NA
TGTGCCAGCACTAGACGAGCTAGCGGGAGTTCCTACAATGAGCAGTTCTTC	CASTRRASGSSYNEQFF	NA	TRBV2	TRBJ2-1	TRBD2
TGTGCCAGCAGCTTGGAGGCAGGGCTATACGAGCAGTACTTC	CASSLEAGLYEQYF	NA	TRBV5-5	TRBJ2-7	NA
TGCGCCAGCAGCCAAGATTCCCAGGGTATGGAAAAACTGTTTTTT	CASSQDSQGMEKLFF	NA	TRBV4-1	TRBJ1-4	NA